In this sample, the clone carrying this TCR beta chain turned up once. Its antigen is unknown. This record comes from a study of cytomegalovirus exposure and HLA in healthy donors. Points from the study as a whole: The CMV antigen specificity of a few CMV-associated chains was confirmed through in vitro analysis.

The table came from immunoSEQ multiplex PCR; TCRdb's copy has only in-frame clones and leaves some out. The repertoire holds around 200,000 clones, with roughly three quarters as singletons. Germline V gives CDR1 SEHNR, CDR2 FQNEAQ (reference sequence). The CDR3 totals 14 residues. J is TRBJ2-3 and V is TRBV7-9; D possibly corresponds to TRBD2 (6 bases). The sequenced sample was PBMCs. The sequence derives from a woman in her thirties in good health and CMV-seronegative. CDR3 sequence (DNA): TGTGCTAGCGAGGGCCGGGAGCGCGCAGATACGCAGTATTTT. Its protein product is CASEGRERADTQYF.